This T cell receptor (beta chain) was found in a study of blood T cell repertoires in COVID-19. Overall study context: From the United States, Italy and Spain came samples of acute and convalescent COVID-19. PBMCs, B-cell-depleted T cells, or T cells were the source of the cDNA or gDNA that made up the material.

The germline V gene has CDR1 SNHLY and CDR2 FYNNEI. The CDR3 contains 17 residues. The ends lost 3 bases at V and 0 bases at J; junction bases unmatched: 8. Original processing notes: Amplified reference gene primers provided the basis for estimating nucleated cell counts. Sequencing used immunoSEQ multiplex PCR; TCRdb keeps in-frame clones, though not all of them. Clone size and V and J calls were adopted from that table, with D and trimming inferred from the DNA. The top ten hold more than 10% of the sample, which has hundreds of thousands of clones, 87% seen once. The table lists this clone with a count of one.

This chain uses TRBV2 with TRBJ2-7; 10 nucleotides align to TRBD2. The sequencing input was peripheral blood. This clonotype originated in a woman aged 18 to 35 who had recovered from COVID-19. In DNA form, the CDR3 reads TGTGCCAGCAGTGATCCTAGCGGGAGTGTCGACTCCTACGAGCAGTACTTC. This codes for CASSDPSGSVDSYEQYF. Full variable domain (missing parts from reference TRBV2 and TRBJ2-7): EPEVTQTPSHQVTQMGQEVILRCVPISNHLYFYWYRQILGQKVEFLVSFYNNEISEKSEIFDDQFSVERPDGSNFTLKIRSTKLEDSAMYFCASSDPSGSVDSYEQYFGPGTRLTVT.